These 7 T cell receptor beta chains were sequenced from one sample in a study of shared clonotypes between healthy human individuals. Sequencing used immunoSEQ multiplex PCR; TCRdb keeps in-frame clones, though not all of them. The data hold roughly 2,300,000 clones, with roughly 90% observed a single time. Sequenced sample: naive CD4+ T cells from PBMCs. The subset was: CD45RA+ positively selected. The receptors here all came from a man aged 18 to 30 in good health. Some clones in this sample may be carry-over from other donors' samples.

The chain is built from TRBV19 and TRBJ2-1, with 7 nucleotides matching TRBD1. The CDR3 consists of 13 residues. Germline-derived CDR1 and CDR2 are LNHDA and SQIVND (reference sequence). V shed 8 bases, J shed 7 bases, and the junction held 8 bases outside the gene matches. The CDR3 bases are TGTGCCAGTGGCCAACAGGGGAGAAATGAGCAGTTCTTC. Its protein is CASGQQGRNEQFF.

The chain combines TRBV7-3 with TRBJ2-1, with D perhaps matching TRBD2 (6 bases). Per germline, CDR1 SGHTA and CDR2 FQGTGA. V shed 1 base and J shed 7 bases, with 17 bases lying between them. The CDR3 covers 16 residues. CDR3 protein: CASSLIGGMGLNEQFF. In nucleotides, the CDR3 is TGTGCCAGCAGCTTAATCGGGGGAATGGGTTTAAATGAGCAGTTCTTC.

V gene TRBV2 combines with J gene TRBJ2-3; 9 nucleotides agree with TRBD2. The CDR3 runs to 16 residues. In germline, CDR1 is SNHLY, CDR2 FYNNEI. J gave up 7 bases and V 0 bases, and 8 bases lay outside the gene matches. The CDR3 protein is CASSEAQLAGAHTQYF. In nucleotides, the CDR3 is TGTGCCAGCAGTGAAGCGCAACTAGCGGGTGCTCATACGCAGTATTTT. Together with reference TRBV2 and TRBJ2-3, the CDR3 gives the full variable domain: EPEVTQTPSHQVTQMGQEVILRCVPISNHLYFYWYRQILGQKVEFLVSFYNNEISEKSEIFDDQFSVERPDGSNFTLKIRSTKLEDSAMYFCASSEAQLAGAHTQYFGPGTRLTVL.

Here the CDR3 DNA reads TGTGCCACCAGCAGAGTCCGGACGCAAGAGACCCAGTACTTC. Translation gives CATSRVRTQETQYF. This rearrangement joins TRBV15 to TRBJ2-5; no clear D gene. The CDR3 is made up of 14 amino acids. Germline lookup yields CDR1 LNHNV and CDR2 YYDKDF (reference sequence). The germline V and J ends were trimmed by 1 base and 2 bases, with 8 bases remaining between them. Variable domain in full (rest from reference TRBV15 and TRBJ2-5): DAMVIQNPRYQVTQFGKPVTLSCSQTLNHNVMYWYQQKSSQAPKLLFHYYDKDFNNEADTPDNFQSRRPNTSFCFLDIRSPGLGDTAMYLCATSRVRTQETQYFGPGTRLLVL.

This clone was counted between two and nine times. The CDR3 loop is CSVTGQAMNTEAFF. For the CDR3, the DNA is TGCAGCGTCACCGGACAGGCCATGAACACTGAAGCTTTCTTT. The chain links TRBV29-1 to TRBJ1-1; the match to TRBD1 covers 7 bases. Germline V gives CDR1 SQVTM, CDR2 ANQGSEA. This CDR3 comprises 14 residues. Trimming took 6 bases from V and 0 from J; bases not matched to a gene: 7.

The rearrangement joins TRBV5-1 to TRBJ2-1; no firm D call. CDR3 size: 15 residues. Germline CDR1 is SGHRS and CDR2 is YFSETQ. Trimming pared 2 bases from V and 2 bases from J, leaving 11 bases between. The CDR3 spells CASSFLASTYNEQFF. The CDR3 DNA sequence: TGCGCCAGCAGCTTCCTTGCGAGTACCTACAATGAGCAGTTCTTC. The full variable domain, its missing parts supplied by reference TRBV5-1 and TRBJ2-1, is KAGVTQTPRYLIKTRGQQVTLSCSPISGHRSVSWYQQTPGQGLQFLFEYFSETQRNKGNFPGRFSGRQFSNSRSEMNVSTLELGDSALYLCASSFLASTYNEQFFGPGTRLTVL.

This chain joins TRBV29-1 and TRBJ2-1; 7 nucleotides line up with TRBD1. Germline assignment: CDR1 SQVTM and CDR2 ANQGSEA. With 7 bases clipped from V and 2 bases from J, the junction kept 5 bases outside the gene matches. The length of the CDR3 is 13 residues. For the CDR3, the DNA is TGCAGCGCCCTGGACAGGACCTACAATGAGCAGTTCTTC. It is translated as CSALDRTYNEQFF.